These T cell receptor beta chains were read from a single sample in a study of read filtering for tumor transcriptome and immune sequencing. TCRdb re-derived calls from the reads in MiXCR, one entry per CDR3 protein. Seen here are about 93,000 distinct CDR3 sequences, 20% to 25% observed once, and the top ten hold about 10%. Material for sequencing was a population of CD138-negative cells sorted from bone marrow. All receptors come from a donor at least 40 years old with multiple myeloma. The CDR3 runs from the conserved cysteine through the conserved F or W. Fields, in order: D gene, J gene, clone size, V gene, CDR3 protein, CDR3 DNA. A D gene is named only where the DNA matches it firmly. Clone sizes are given selectively: once, few, many, or a class where the clone is expanded.

D gene: .
J gene: TRBJ2-1
clone size: many
V gene: TRBV7-2
CDR3 protein: CASSLSLGVHEQFF
CDR3 DNA: TGTGCCAGCAGCTTATCATTGGGAGTACATGAGCAGTTCTTC

D gene: .
J gene: TRBJ2-7
clone size: many
V gene: TRBV7-9
CDR3 protein: CASSARDVVDEQYF
CDR3 DNA: TGTGCCAGCAGCGCTCGGGACGTCGTCGACGAGCAGTACTTC

D gene: .
J gene: TRBJ1-3
clone size: .
V gene: TRBV7-9
CDR3 protein: CASSPKQGLTGNTIYF
CDR3 DNA: TGTGCCAGCAGTCCCAAACAGGGTCTCACTGGAAACACCATATATTTT

D gene: .
J gene: TRBJ2-3
clone size: .
V gene: TRBV7-2
CDR3 protein: CASSLSGQGPDTQYF
CDR3 DNA: TGTGCCAGCAGCTTAAGTGGGCAGGGGCCAGATACGCAGTATTTT

D gene: TRBD1
J gene: TRBJ2-7
clone size: many
V gene: TRBV6-6
CDR3 protein: CASRRQGTHEQYF
CDR3 DNA: TGTGCCAGCAGGCGACAGGGTACCCACGAGCAGTACTTC

D gene: .
J gene: TRBJ2-5
clone size: many
V gene: TRBV29-1
CDR3 protein: CSGGMSETQYF
CDR3 DNA: TGCAGCGGGGGAATGAGCGAGACCCAGTACTTC

D gene: .
J gene: TRBJ2-3
clone size: many
V gene: TRBV20-1
CDR3 protein: CSAPKPADTQYF
CDR3 DNA: TGCAGTGCTCCCAAGCCAGCGGATACGCAGTATTTT

D gene: .
J gene: TRBJ2-5
clone size: many
V gene: TRBV20-1
CDR3 protein: CSANPQVETQYF
CDR3 DNA: TGCAGTGCCAACCCGCAAGTGGAGACCCAGTACTTC

D gene: TRBD2
J gene: TRBJ2-7
clone size: many
V gene: TRBV7-2
CDR3 protein: CASSSSGGVSEQYF
CDR3 DNA: TGTGCCAGCAGCTCTAGCGGGGGGGTTTCCGAGCAGTACTTC

D gene: .
J gene: TRBJ1-1
clone size: many
V gene: TRBV6-2/TRBV6-3
CDR3 protein: CASTTPGVRGAEAFF
CDR3 DNA: TGTGCCAGCACCACACCAGGGGTTCGTGGCGCTGAAGCTTTCTTT

D gene: .
J gene: TRBJ2-4
clone size: many
V gene: TRBV20-1
CDR3 protein: CSARDPRKDIQYF
CDR3 DNA: TGCAGCGCTAGAGATCCTAGGAAGGACATTCAGTACTTC

D gene: .
J gene: TRBJ1-1
clone size: many
V gene: TRBV2
CDR3 protein: CASVGNLGTEAFF
CDR3 DNA: TGTGCCAGCGTAGGGAATCTGGGGACTGAAGCTTTCTTT

D gene: .
J gene: TRBJ2-1
clone size: many
V gene: TRBV20-1
CDR3 protein: CSAPDYNEQFF
CDR3 DNA: TGCAGTGCTCCTGACTACAATGAGCAGTTCTTC

D gene: .
J gene: TRBJ2-4
clone size: .
V gene: TRBV5-5
CDR3 protein: CASSLEQPSWNILYF
CDR3 DNA: TGTGCCAGCAGCTTGGAACAGCCTAGCTGGAACATTCTGTACTTC

D gene: .
J gene: TRBJ1-1
clone size: many
V gene: TRBV20-1
CDR3 protein: CSARRPEGGIEAFF
CDR3 DNA: TGCAGTGCTAGGAGGCCTGAGGGGGGGATTGAAGCTTTCTTT

D gene: .
J gene: TRBJ1-1
clone size: few
V gene: TRBV15
CDR3 protein: CATSRDDRAEAFF
CDR3 DNA: TGTGCCACCAGCAGAGATGACCGGGCTGAAGCTTTCTTT

D gene: .
J gene: TRBJ1-1
clone size: many
V gene: TRBV18
CDR3 protein: CASSSGGAGIVEAFF
CDR3 DNA: TGTGCCAGCTCATCGGGGGGGGCAGGGATTGTTGAAGCTTTCTTT

D gene: TRBD1
J gene: TRBJ1-1
clone size: many
V gene: TRBV7-3
CDR3 protein: CASRRTGRNSEAFF
CDR3 DNA: TGTGCCAGCAGAAGGACAGGTCGGAACTCGGAAGCTTTCTTT

D gene: .
J gene: TRBJ2-1
clone size: many
V gene: TRBV20-1
CDR3 protein: CSVWALYNEQFF
CDR3 DNA: TGCAGTGTATGGGCCCTCTACAATGAGCAGTTCTTC

D gene: .
J gene: TRBJ2-3
clone size: .
V gene: TRBV7-2
CDR3 protein: CASSLGGGPPADTQYF
CDR3 DNA: TGTGCCAGCAGCCTGGGTGGGGGACCTCCGGCCGATACGCAGTATTTT

D gene: TRBD2
J gene: TRBJ2-1
clone size: many
V gene: TRBV5-1
CDR3 protein: CASSPPTSGDEQFF
CDR3 DNA: TGCGCCAGCAGCCCGCCTACTAGCGGGGACGAGCAGTTCTTC

D gene: .
J gene: TRBJ2-7
clone size: many
V gene: TRBV5-1
CDR3 protein: CASSLGPVSSYEQYF
CDR3 DNA: TGCGCCAGCAGCTTGGGACCGGTCAGCTCCTACGAGCAGTACTTC

D gene: TRBD2
J gene: TRBJ2-3
clone size: .
V gene: TRBV29-1
CDR3 protein: CSVTGTSGGAGTDTRYF
CDR3 DNA: TGCAGCGTAACCGGGACTAGCGGGGGGGCCGGCACAGATACGCGGTATTTT

D gene: .
J gene: TRBJ2-2
clone size: many
V gene: TRBV5-1
CDR3 protein: CASSLGVNTGELFF
CDR3 DNA: TGCGCCAGCAGCTTGGGCGTGAACACCGGGGAGCTGTTTTTT

D gene: TRBD1
J gene: TRBJ2-1
clone size: many
V gene: TRBV20-1
CDR3 protein: CSAAPDRGPYNEQFF
CDR3 DNA: TGCAGTGCTGCCCCCGACAGGGGGCCCTACAATGAGCAGTTCTTC

D gene: TRBD2
J gene: TRBJ2-3
clone size: many
V gene: TRBV28
CDR3 protein: CASSLDGAGGGTDTQYF
CDR3 DNA: TGTGCCAGCAGTCTGGATGGAGCGGGGGGAGGGACAGATACGCAGTATTTT

D gene: .
J gene: TRBJ2-3
clone size: .
V gene: TRBV18
CDR3 protein: CASFQVSTDTQYF
CDR3 DNA: TGTGCCAGCTTTCAGGTCAGCACAGATACGCAGTATTTT

D gene: TRBD2
J gene: TRBJ2-5
clone size: many
V gene: TRBV7-9
CDR3 protein: CASSLRRGGQETQYF
CDR3 DNA: TGTGCCAGCAGCTTAAGACGGGGGGGCCAAGAGACCCAGTACTTC

D gene: .
J gene: TRBJ2-5
clone size: few
V gene: TRBV4-2
CDR3 protein: CASSQEVGGETQYF
CDR3 DNA: TGTGCCAGCAGCCAAGAGGTCGGGGGAGAGACCCAGTACTTC

D gene: TRBD1
J gene: TRBJ2-7
clone size: many
V gene: TRBV28
CDR3 protein: CASSFWRTGTEQYF
CDR3 DNA: TGTGCCAGCAGTTTCTGGAGGACAGGGACGGAGCAGTACTTC

D gene: .
J gene: TRBJ2-5
clone size: few
V gene: TRBV28
CDR3 protein: CASSLDRRFQETQYF
CDR3 DNA: TGTGCCAGCAGTTTAGACAGAAGATTCCAAGAGACCCAGTACTTC

D gene: TRBD1
J gene: TRBJ1-1
clone size: many
V gene: TRBV6-6
CDR3 protein: CASSYGQGAEAFF
CDR3 DNA: TGTGCCAGCAGTTACGGACAGGGGGCTGAAGCTTTCTTT

D gene: TRBD2
J gene: TRBJ2-1
clone size: many
V gene: TRBV20-1
CDR3 protein: CSASSGGRNNEQFF
CDR3 DNA: TGCAGTGCTTCTAGCGGGGGGAGGAACAATGAGCAGTTCTTC